This TCR beta chain was sequenced during a study of PD-1 blockade in classical Hodgkin lymphoma. Sequencing was performed with immunoSEQ multiplex PCR; in TCRdb, only in-frame clones are kept and a portion is missing. The data contain about 3,800 clones, around 66% of them singletons. Worth noting for this clone: Antigen specificity is unknown.

Time point indicated: cycle 4 day 1 (C4D1), after five to seven weeks of nivolumab. Every patient was affected by relapse after autologous stem cell transplantation, while exposure to brentuximab vedotin was not uniform. Through magnetic negative selection, CD8+ T cells were separated from PBMCs that had been thawed. Progressive disease, partial response or complete response was each patient's best response. Study-level points and caveats: Before treatment, TCR diversity in newly diagnosed patients was reportedly lower than in healthy donors.

CDR1 and CDR2 from the germline V gene are SGHRS and YFSETQ. This CDR3 contains 16 residues. V lost 4 bases and J lost 4; bases outside the gene matches: 7. The chain links TRBV5-1 to TRBJ2-1, with 11 bases fitting TRBD2. The source was CD8+ T cells from blood, collected before the fourth cycle of nivolumab. This TCR was sampled from a human donor with classical Hodgkin lymphoma. The CDR3 sequence is CASSDRTSGLYNEQFF. The CDR3 coding sequence is TGCGCCAGCAGCGACAGGACTAGCGGGCTATACAATGAGCAGTTCTTC.